One and the same sample provided the 5 T cell receptor beta chains below, sequenced in a study of T cell responses to AZD1222 COVID-19 vaccine. Sequencing was performed with immunoSEQ multiplex PCR; in TCRdb, only in-frame clones are kept and a portion is missing. The sample includes about 140,000 clones, 80% to 95% of them seen just once. The sample in question was peripheral blood, obtained 28 days after the second AZD1222 dose. The receptors originated from an adult who received the AZD1222 COVID-19 vaccine.

The J gene is TRBJ1-1, the V gene TRBV28, with 10 positions matching TRBD1. This CDR3 region has 15 residues. V lost 2 bases, J lost 2 bases, and 2 bases stayed unmatched. In germline, CDR1 is MDHEN, CDR2 SYDVKM. CDR3 DNA: TGTGCCAGCAGTTTAAGGACAGGGGGTAACACTGAAGCTTTCTTT. Residues: CASSLRTGGNTEAFF.

A note on this clone: This sample includes further DNA sequences coding for the same CDR3. This chain joins TRBV7-9 and TRBJ2-2, with D possibly TRBD2 on 6 matching bases. Looked up from germline, CDR1 is SEHNR and CDR2 is FQNEAQ (reference sequence). V was clipped by 3 bases and J by 6 bases, with 8 bases between them. This CDR3 is 13 amino acids long. This CDR3 is CASSLGGSGELFF. CDR3 in DNA: TGTGCCAGCAGCTTGGGGGGTTCCGGGGAGCTGTTTTTT.

This chain joins TRBV28 and TRBJ2-3; a possible D gene is TRBD2 (5 bases). V was clipped by 5 bases and J by 2 bases, with 41 bases between them. CDR3 length equals 24 residues. Germline CDR1 is MDHEN and CDR2 is SYDVKM. DNA for the CDR3: TGTGCCAGCAGTCTGACTTACCGGTGGTCTGAACCGGTGGAGGACTCTTGGGACACAGATACGCAGTATTTT. Translated: CASSLTYRWSEPVEDSWDTDTQYF.

This chain links TRBV18 with TRBJ2-2; D is ambiguous. The CDR3 runs to 15 residues. V was pared by 1 base and J by 0 bases, with 6 bases between. Per germline, CDR1 KGHSH and CDR2 LQKENI. The DNA of the CDR3 is TGTGCCAGCTCACCACAACAGTCGAACACCGGGGAGCTGTTTTTT. This encodes CASSPQQSNTGELFF.

The V and J genes are TRBV7-2 and TRBJ1-2; 8 nucleotides line up with TRBD1. The CDR3 covers 13 residues. V lost 2 bases, J lost 7 bases, and 3 bases stayed unmatched. The germline CDR1 and CDR2 sequences are SGHTA and FQGNSA. Written as DNA, the CDR3 is TGTGCCAGCAGCTTAAGACAGGGGTCTGGCTACACCTTC. Translated, it gives CASSLRQGSGYTF.